A selection of T cell receptor beta chains follows, all from one sample in a study of regulatory T cells in long-lasting Graves disease. In TCRdb, the multiplex PCR reads were re-called with MiXCR into one record per CDR3 protein. The data contain approximately 400,000 distinct CDR3 sequences, around 22% of them seen just once; the ten biggest clones take up about a quarter. The sequenced sample was peripheral blood mononuclear cells (PBMCs), obtained when the disease was refractory, from a patient treated with antithyroid drugs. The receptors shown here come from a female donor with Graves disease. Both conserved end residues are part of each CDR3. D genes are given only for firm matches. Size is omitted from some rows. Given values are once, few, many or a class for expanded clones.

j_call v_call d_call clone_size cdr3_length cdr3_aa cdr3_nt
TRBJ2-1 TRBV2 - - 12 CASAYLGNEQFF TGTGCCAGCGCATACCTCGGGAATGAGCAGTTCTTC
TRBJ2-7 TRBV10-3 - few 16 CAISESAGPSSYEQYF TGTGCCATCAGTGAGTCCGCCGGGCCGAGCTCCTACGAGCAGTACTTC
TRBJ2-5 TRBV20-1 - - 15 CSARDLTEPQETQYF TGCAGTGCTAGAGATCTGACGGAGCCGCAAGAGACCCAGTACTTC
TRBJ2-5 TRBV4-1 TRBD1 few 15 CASSPGDSYQETQYF TGCGCCAGCAGCCCCGGGGACAGTTACCAAGAGACCCAGTACTTC
TRBJ2-7 TRBV6-1 TRBD2 many 13 CASTTSGTYEQYF TGTGCCAGCACTACTAGCGGTACCTACGAGCAGTACTTC
TRBJ2-5 TRBV29-1 - few 15 CSVAFWGPKKETQYF TGCAGCGTTGCATTTTGGGGGCCCAAAAAAGAGACCCAGTACTTC
TRBJ1-5 TRBV5-1 - - 15 CASRWTVNSNQPQHF TGCGCCAGCAGATGGACGGTAAATAGCAATCAGCCCCAGCATTTT
TRBJ2-7 TRBV7-9 TRBD2 - 15 CASSHTGGSGGEQYF TGTGCCAGCAGCCACACTGGTGGCTCCGGGGGGGAGCAGTACTTC
TRBJ1-2 TRBV29-1 - few 12 CSDQQGGHGYTF TGCAGCGACCAACAGGGTGGGCACGGCTACACCTTC
TRBJ1-5 TRBV6-1 TRBD1 few 14 CASRTGSLNQPQHF TGTGCCAGCAGGACAGGGTCTTTGAATCAGCCCCAGCATTTT
TRBJ1-1 TRBV6-1 TRBD1 many 17 CASRGIIQTGPNTEAFF TGTGCCAGCAGGGGGATAATACAGACAGGGCCAAACACTGAAGCTTTCTTT
TRBJ1-6 TRBV7-6 TRBD1 once 16 CASSARPGQANSPLHF TGTGCCAGCAGCGCAAGACCGGGACAGGCAAATTCACCCCTCCACTTT
TRBJ2-2 TRBV5-5 - few 16 CASSYVSIANTGELFF TGTGCCAGCAGCTACGTTAGCATCGCGAACACCGGGGAGCTGTTTTTT
TRBJ1-5 TRBV6-1 TRBD1 - 16 CASGGTGEISNQPQHF TGTGCCAGCGGCGGGACAGGGGAGATTAGCAATCAGCCCCAGCATTTT
TRBJ2-7 TRBV29-1 - - 13 CSVELKGFYEQYF TGCAGCGTTGAACTGAAGGGGTTCTACGAGCAGTACTTC
TRBJ2-6 TRBV7-3 - - 15 CASSYGETGANVLTF TGTGCCAGCAGCTACGGGGAGACTGGGGCCAACGTCCTGACTTTC
TRBJ1-1 TRBV6-1 - many 14 CASSVDPGNTEAFF TGTGCCAGCAGTGTGGACCCTGGGAACACTGAAGCTTTCTTT
TRBJ1-1 TRBV30 - many 12 CAWNPLNTEAFF TGTGCCTGGAACCCTTTGAACACTGAAGCTTTCTTT
TRBJ1-1 TRBV29-1 - - 15 CSVNRVSLLNTEAFF TGCAGCGTAAACAGGGTTTCTTTATTGAACACTGAAGCTTTCTTT
TRBJ2-3 TRBV10-3 - - 16 CAISELSGASTDTQYF TGTGCCATCAGTGAGCTTTCGGGCGCTAGCACAGATACGCAGTATTTT
TRBJ2-1 TRBV5-1 TRBD2 - 15 CASRPGLAGVNEQFF TGCGCCAGCAGGCCGGGACTAGCGGGAGTTAATGAGCAGTTCTTC
TRBJ2-3 TRBV20-1 TRBD2 - 13 CSAQAGVGDTQYF TGCAGTGCGCAAGCGGGAGTAGGGGATACGCAGTATTTT
TRBJ2-2 TRBV29-1 - - 12 CSASSNTGELFF TGCAGCGCCAGTTCGAACACCGGGGAGCTGTTTTTT
TRBJ1-1 TRBV18 TRBD1 - 14 CASSPGQGATEAFF TGTGCCAGCTCACCAGGACAGGGGGCCACTGAAGCTTTCTTT
TRBJ2-7 TRBV30 - few 12 CAWRVPGHEQYF TGTGCCTGGAGGGTCCCGGGCCACGAGCAGTACTTC
TRBJ1-1 TRBV16 TRBD1 few 14 CASSPWTGYTEAFF TGTGCCAGCAGCCCCTGGACAGGGTACACTGAAGCTTTCTTT
TRBJ1-5 TRBV19 TRBD1 few 16 CASSINGQGSNQPQHF TGTGCCAGTAGTATTAACGGACAGGGAAGCAATCAGCCCCAGCATTTT
TRBJ1-2 TRBV12-3/TRBV12-4 TRBD1 many 17 CASSLRQGAFTNYGYTF TGTGCCAGCAGTTTAAGGCAGGGGGCTTTCACTAACTATGGCTACACCTTC
TRBJ2-4 TRBV6-2/TRBV6-3 TRBD2 few 15 CASSSPAGVGGIQYF TGTGCCAGCAGTTCCCCAGCGGGAGTGGGGGGCATTCAGTACTTC
TRBJ2-3 TRBV28 - - 15 CASSLYQTSGDTQYF TGTGCCAGCAGTTTATACCAGACCTCCGGAGATACGCAGTATTTT
TRBJ2-7 TRBV2 - many 15 CASSEQGTSPYEQYF TGTGCCAGCAGTGAACAGGGGACTTCCCCCTACGAGCAGTACTTC
TRBJ1-4 TRBV12-3/TRBV12-4 - once 15 CASSLTGVVGEKLFF TGTGCCAGCAGCTTGACCGGGGTGGTTGGAGAAAAACTGTTTTTT
TRBJ1-4 TRBV5-6 TRBD1 - 14 CASSWTGDREKLFF TGTGCCAGCAGCTGGACAGGGGACAGGGAAAAACTGTTTTTT
TRBJ1-1 TRBV27 TRBD1 few 14 CASSLWGQATEAFF TGTGCCAGCAGTTTATGGGGACAGGCCACTGAAGCTTTCTTT
TRBJ1-5 TRBV6-1 TRBD1 - 17 CASSERLGQGPTQPQHF TGTGCCAGCAGTGAGCGCCTGGGACAGGGGCCGACACAGCCCCAGCATTTT
TRBJ1-2 TRBV12-3/TRBV12-4 - many 12 CASSLGHHGYTF TGTGCCAGCAGTTTGGGACACCATGGCTACACCTTC
TRBJ1-5 TRBV11-2 - - 16 CASSLRLPYSNQPQHF TGTGCCAGCAGCTTACGTTTGCCGTATAGCAATCAGCCCCAGCATTTT
TRBJ2-2 TRBV29-1 - - 13 CSVPQGYTGELFF TGCAGCGTTCCCCAGGGTTACACCGGGGAGCTGTTTTTT
TRBJ1-1 TRBV30 - - 11 CAWSVGGEAFF TGTGCCTGGAGTGTTGGGGGCGAAGCTTTCTTT
TRBJ2-5 TRBV20-1 TRBD2 few 16 CSARGGLAGGRETQYF TGCAGTGCTAGGGGCGGACTAGCGGGAGGCCGGGAGACCCAGTACTTC
TRBJ2-3 TRBV28 - few 13 CASSFLGTDTQYF TGTGCCAGCAGTTTTCTGGGAACAGATACGCAGTATTTT
TRBJ2-7 TRBV6-1 TRBD2 few 14 CASSTGTRTYEQYF TGTGCCAGCAGTACCGGGACTAGGACCTACGAGCAGTACTTC
TRBJ2-5 TRBV5-1 - few 12 CASTGSGETQYF TGCGCCAGTACAGGGTCTGGGGAGACCCAGTACTTC
TRBJ1-2 TRBV9 TRBD1 - 15 CASSVRTGSNYGYTF TGTGCCAGCAGCGTCAGGACAGGATCTAACTATGGCTACACCTTC
TRBJ2-2 TRBV9 - few 13 CASSETSPGELFF TGTGCCAGCAGCGAGACTAGTCCCGGGGAGCTGTTTTTT
TRBJ2-5 TRBV12-3/TRBV12-4 - many 13 CASSTGIWETQYF TGTGCCAGCAGCACGGGTATATGGGAGACCCAGTACTTC
TRBJ2-1 TRBV28 - - 16 CASTPHGVQRGGEQFF TGTGCCAGCACTCCCCATGGGGTACAACGAGGGGGTGAGCAGTTCTTC
TRBJ2-7 TRBV20-1 TRBD2 many 17 CSARDGEREYGLHEQYF TGCAGTGCTAGAGATGGAGAGCGGGAGTACGGATTGCACGAGCAGTACTTC
TRBJ1-2 TRBV6-1 - few 13 CASSKYGAYGYTF TGTGCCAGCTCGAAATATGGGGCATATGGCTACACCTTC
TRBJ2-7 TRBV27 TRBD2 few 14 CASSALGGSYEQYF TGTGCCAGCAGTGCATTGGGGGGGTCCTACGAGCAGTACTTC
TRBJ2-7 TRBV2 TRBD2 many 14 CASSEYRREGAQYF TGTGCCAGCAGTGAATATAGGCGGGAGGGGGCGCAGTACTTC
TRBJ2-1 TRBV2 - few 12 CASEGSYNEQFF TGTGCCAGCGAGGGCTCCTACAATGAGCAGTTCTTC
TRBJ2-4 TRBV6-2/TRBV6-3 - - 17 CASSLGNRGAAKNIQYF TGTGCCAGCAGTTTGGGAAATCGGGGCGCCGCCAAAAACATTCAGTACTTC
TRBJ2-3 TRBV28 TRBD1 - 16 CASSFQGATLSDTQYF TGTGCCAGCAGTTTCCAGGGGGCAACTTTATCAGATACGCAGTATTTT
TRBJ2-2 TRBV5-6 - few 15 CASSSLYRVTGELFF TGTGCCAGCAGCTCGCTGTACCGGGTAACCGGGGAGCTGTTTTTT
TRBJ2-5 TRBV20-1 - many 15 CSASPQDGRGETQYF TGCAGTGCTTCACCCCAAGACGGAAGGGGGGAGACCCAGTACTTC
TRBJ1-5 TRBV6-5 TRBD1 few 14 CASSLHRGVQPQHF TGTGCCAGCAGTTTGCACAGGGGAGTTCAGCCCCAGCATTTT
TRBJ1-3 TRBV7-2 - - 16 CASGIDRSRRGNTIYF TGTGCCAGCGGAATAGACAGGTCGAGGCGAGGAAACACCATATATTTT
TRBJ2-5 TRBV30 - few 13 CACRQGGQETQYF TGTGCCTGCCGGCAAGGGGGTCAAGAGACCCAGTACTTC